Listed below are T cell receptor beta chains from one sample, sequenced in a study of blood T cells in healthy people across ages. TCRdb processed the 5' RACE reads anew with MiXCR; each CDR3 protein has one entry. The sample records hundreds of thousands of distinct CDR3 sequences, roughly 30% being singletons. Input material: blood. Source of these receptors: a woman older than 75 in good health. CDR3s include the opening cysteine and the closing phenylalanine or tryptophan. D genes are given only for firm matches. A clone size is listed for some rows: how often the clone was seen (once, few, many), or a class if it is expanded.

DNA: TGTGCCAGCAGCCTGACAGGGGTCGGCACTGAAGCTTTCTTT
CDR3: CASSLTGVGTEAFF
J: TRBJ1-1
D: TRBD1
V: TRBV12-3/TRBV12-4
size: many

DNA: TGTGCCAGCTCGATGGGGGGAGGACGGGGCACTGAAGCTTTCTTT
CDR3: CASSMGGGRGTEAFF
J: TRBJ1-1
D: .
V: TRBV18
size: few

DNA: TGTGCCAGCAGCTCAGGACAGGGGACGGGAGATACGCAGTATTTT
CDR3: CASSSGQGTGDTQYF
J: TRBJ2-3
D: TRBD1
V: TRBV5-6
size: many

DNA: TGCGCCAGCAGCTTGGCCGTGGGGGGGTCCTACGAGCAGTACTTC
CDR3: CASSLAVGGSYEQYF
J: TRBJ2-7
D: TRBD2
V: TRBV5-1
size: many

DNA: TGTGCCAGCAGCCCCGCTGGGACCCCTTCGGAGACCCAGTACTTC
CDR3: CASSPAGTPSETQYF
J: TRBJ2-5
D: .
V: TRBV7-3
size: .

DNA: TGTGCCATCAGTGAGTTTCGAGGTACTAACTATGGCTACACCTTC
CDR3: CAISEFRGTNYGYTF
J: TRBJ1-2
D: .
V: TRBV10-3
size: many

DNA: TGTGCCAGCAGTCGGACCACGGGACTAGCTGGCAATGAGCAGTTCTTC
CDR3: CASSRTTGLAGNEQFF
J: TRBJ2-1
D: TRBD2
V: TRBV27
size: many

DNA: TGTGCCAGCACCCCCGGACAGGGCTCCTACAATGAGCAGTTCTTC
CDR3: CASTPGQGSYNEQFF
J: TRBJ2-1
D: TRBD1
V: TRBV6-6
size: many

DNA: TGCAGTGCTAGCGGGACTAGCGGGGGGTTCTACAATGAGCAGTTCTTC
CDR3: CSASGTSGGFYNEQFF
J: TRBJ2-1
D: TRBD2
V: TRBV20-1
size: many

DNA: TGTGCCAGCAGCTTGCCAGGGGTTTCTGGGGAGCAGTACTTC
CDR3: CASSLPGVSGEQYF
J: TRBJ2-7
D: .
V: TRBV5-4
size: many

DNA: TGCGCCAGCAGCTTGGCCTGGACCGGAGGTGGCTACACCTTC
CDR3: CASSLAWTGGGYTF
J: TRBJ1-2
D: .
V: TRBV5-1
size: few

DNA: TGCAGCGTTGAACCTCACACTAACTATGGCTACACCTTC
CDR3: CSVEPHTNYGYTF
J: TRBJ1-2
D: .
V: TRBV29-1
size: many

DNA: TGTGCCAGCAGGGCCGACAGGGGTGAGCAGTTCTTC
CDR3: CASRADRGEQFF
J: TRBJ2-1
D: TRBD1
V: TRBV7-2
size: many

DNA: TGTGCCAGCTCACCACCGTCAGGGGGGGTCACAGATACGCAGTATTTT
CDR3: CASSPPSGGVTDTQYF
J: TRBJ2-3
D: .
V: TRBV18
size: many

DNA: TGTGCCAGCAGTTTAGGGGGGACTAGCAACATTCAGTACTTC
CDR3: CASSLGGTSNIQYF
J: TRBJ2-4
D: TRBD2
V: TRBV28
size: many

DNA: TGCAGTGCCATCTGGGATAGCGGGGGCCTCGGAGAGACCCAGTTCTTC
CDR3: CSAIWDSGGLGETQFF
J: TRBJ2-1
D: TRBD2
V: TRBV20-1
size: .

DNA: TGTGCCAGCAGCTCGGGGATAGGGGGCTACGAGCAGTACTTC
CDR3: CASSSGIGGYEQYF
J: TRBJ2-7
D: .
V: TRBV7-2
size: many

DNA: TGTGCCAGCAGCTCTCAGGGGAATTGGTATGGCTACACCTTC
CDR3: CASSSQGNWYGYTF
J: TRBJ1-2
D: .
V: TRBV7-9
size: .

DNA: TGTGCCATCAGTAGCTCGGCAGACTATGGCTACACCTTC
CDR3: CAISSSADYGYTF
J: TRBJ1-2
D: .
V: TRBV10-3
size: .

DNA: TGTGCCACCCGGGCCTCTGAAACTGGCAATGAGCAGTTCTTC
CDR3: CATRASETGNEQFF
J: TRBJ2-1
D: .
V: TRBV2
size: many

DNA: TGTGCCAGCAGCCAAGACGCGGTCGCCTATGGCTACACCTTC
CDR3: CASSQDAVAYGYTF
J: TRBJ1-2
D: .
V: TRBV3-1
size: many

DNA: TGTGCCAGCACCCGTGGTGTACAAGAGACCCAGTACTTC
CDR3: CASTRGVQETQYF
J: TRBJ2-5
D: .
V: TRBV7-9
size: many

DNA: TGTGCCAGCAGCTTAGTCGAGAGCACAGATACGCAGTATTTT
CDR3: CASSLVESTDTQYF
J: TRBJ2-3
D: .
V: TRBV7-8
size: many

DNA: TGTGCCAGCAGCCCGGGACACGGGAACTATGGCTACACCTTC
CDR3: CASSPGHGNYGYTF
J: TRBJ1-2
D: .
V: TRBV5-6
size: .

DNA: TGTGCCAGCACCTCGGGGAAACGGCCCCAGCATTTT
CDR3: CASTSGKRPQHF
J: TRBJ1-5
D: .
V: TRBV12-3/TRBV12-4
size: few

DNA: TGTGCCAGCACCCCGGACGGAGGATTCTATGGCTACACCTTC
CDR3: CASTPDGGFYGYTF
J: TRBJ1-2
D: .
V: TRBV6-2/TRBV6-3
size: .

DNA: TGTGCCAGCAGTTACACTCGATACGAAGCTTTCTTT
CDR3: CASSYTRYEAFF
J: TRBJ1-1
D: .
V: TRBV6-2/TRBV6-3
size: few

DNA: TGCAGTGCTAGAACCCAGGACCCAAGCTCTGGGGCCAACGTCCTGACTTTT
CDR3: CSARTQDPSSGANVLTF
J: TRBJ2-6
D: .
V: TRBV20-1
size: .

DNA: TGCAGTGCTAGAGACCGGACTAACAGGGCTGGTGGCTACACCTTC
CDR3: CSARDRTNRAGGYTF
J: TRBJ1-2
D: .
V: TRBV20-1
size: .

DNA: TGTGCCAGCAGCTTAATGGGGGGCGCGGATGGGGCCAACGTCCTGACTTTC
CDR3: CASSLMGGADGANVLTF
J: TRBJ2-6
D: .
V: TRBV7-3
size: .

DNA: TGCGCCAGCAGCGGGGACGGTTTTAATGAAAAACTGTTTTTT
CDR3: CASSGDGFNEKLFF
J: TRBJ1-4
D: .
V: TRBV5-1
size: .

DNA: TGCAGTGCTAGACCCCCCCGGGGAGGGGTGAACACTGAAGCTTTCTTT
CDR3: CSARPPRGGVNTEAFF
J: TRBJ1-1
D: .
V: TRBV20-1
size: few

DNA: TGTGCCAGCAGCCCGACAGCGGGGACAGGGGACACAGATACGCAGTATTTT
CDR3: CASSPTAGTGDTDTQYF
J: TRBJ2-3
D: TRBD1
V: TRBV5-4
size: many

DNA: TGTGCCAGCAGTGCAGGACAGAAAGGGGATACGCAGTATTTT
CDR3: CASSAGQKGDTQYF
J: TRBJ2-3
D: .
V: TRBV12-3/TRBV12-4
size: .

DNA: TGCAGCGTTGCCACCTCCAACGTCCGGACTTTC
CDR3: CSVATSNVRTF
J: TRBJ2-6
D: .
V: TRBV29-1
size: .

DNA: TGTGCCAGCAGCCTTGGGCCGACCCAGCCCCAGCATTTT
CDR3: CASSLGPTQPQHF
J: TRBJ1-5
D: .
V: TRBV3-1
size: many

DNA: TGTGCCAGCAGCGCGGACGGGGGTCGGTGGCAAGAGACCCAGTACTTC
CDR3: CASSADGGRWQETQYF
J: TRBJ2-5
D: .
V: TRBV11-2
size: many

DNA: TGTGCCATTGGACTAGCCAAAAACATTCAGTACTTC
CDR3: CAIGLAKNIQYF
J: TRBJ2-4
D: .
V: TRBV27
size: .

DNA: TGCAGTACTAGCGGGGGTGCAGATACGCAGTATTTT
CDR3: CSTSGGADTQYF
J: TRBJ2-3
D: TRBD2
V: TRBV20-1
size: .

DNA: TGTGCCTGGAGAGCTACGAGCGTTAAAGAGACCCAGTACTTC
CDR3: CAWRATSVKETQYF
J: TRBJ2-5
D: .
V: TRBV30
size: .

DNA: TGTGCCAGCAGTGCGACAGGGCACCTTAATTCACCCCTCCACTTT
CDR3: CASSATGHLNSPLHF
J: TRBJ1-6
D: TRBD1
V: TRBV6-4
size: many

DNA: TGCAGTGCTAGGGGGACAGGGGACCCTCGCAATCAGCCCCAGCATTTT
CDR3: CSARGTGDPRNQPQHF
J: TRBJ1-5
D: TRBD1
V: TRBV20-1
size: many

DNA: TGCAGCGTTGAAGTCCCGAAGGGGAGTATCAATGAGCAGTTCTTC
CDR3: CSVEVPKGSINEQFF
J: TRBJ2-1
D: .
V: TRBV29-1
size: many

DNA: TGCGCCACCGCTGTGAGACAGGGAGGAGATACGCAGTATTTT
CDR3: CATAVRQGGDTQYF
J: TRBJ2-3
D: .
V: TRBV5-1
size: many

DNA: TGTGCCAGCAGCTTATCCGGGACAGGGGGAAACGAGCAGTACTTC
CDR3: CASSLSGTGGNEQYF
J: TRBJ2-7
D: TRBD1
V: TRBV5-6
size: many

DNA: TGTGCCAGCAGTGAAGGCCCCTGGGGCTACACCTTC
CDR3: CASSEGPWGYTF
J: TRBJ1-2
D: .
V: TRBV2
size: .

DNA: TGTGCCAGCAGCTTAGGCGGACAGAGCCGGGACGAGCAGTACTTC
CDR3: CASSLGGQSRDEQYF
J: TRBJ2-7
D: .
V: TRBV7-9
size: few